The 25 T cell receptor beta chains presented below share a single source sample, sequenced in a study of shared clonotypes between healthy human individuals. Cells designated naive CD8 were CD45RO-negative and were positively selected for CCR7, with terminally differentiated effector memory CD45RA+ cells excluded. Some clones are missing from TCRdb's copy, which holds only in-frame ones; the method was immunoSEQ multiplex PCR. The sample yields around 560,000 clones, 95% seen once. The sample taken for sequencing was naive CD8+ T cells sorted from blood. All receptors derive from a woman in her 30s in good health.

The chain recombines TRBV5-6 with TRBJ1-4; D unresolved. V was trimmed by 4 bases and J by 2 bases, leaving 15 bases between them. The CDR3 totals 16 residues. CDR1 and CDR2 from the germline V gene are SGHDT and YYEEEE. The CDR3 loop reads CASSLSWGGTNEKLFF. Written as DNA, the CDR3 is TGTGCCAGCAGCCTCAGTTGGGGAGGGACTAATGAAAAACTGTTTTTT.

The genes are TRBV10-3 and TRBJ2-7; D possibly corresponds to TRBD2 (5 bases). Trimming removed 10 bases at V and 5 bases at J, with 12 bases between. The V gene's germline CDR1 is ENHRY and CDR2 SYGVKD. The CDR3 totals 11 residues. CDR3 nucleotides: TGTGCCAGCACGGCGGGCCACGAGCAGTACTTC. Protein sequence: CASTAGHEQYF.

This chain uses TRBV6-6 with TRBJ2-3, with a possible D match to TRBD2 (6 bases). Looked up from germline, CDR1 is MNHNY and CDR2 is SVGAGI (reference sequence). V was clipped by 6 bases and J by 5 bases, with 18 bases between them. The CDR3 loop spans 15 amino acids. The CDR3 bases are TGTGCCAGCAGCATAAGGGACTCCGCAGGAGATACGCAGTATTTT. Protein: CASSIRDSAGDTQYF.

The J gene is TRBJ1-5, the V gene TRBV28, with D maybe TRBD1 (5 bases). V was pared by 10 bases and J by 5 bases, with 18 bases between. From germline, CDR1 is MDHEN and CDR2 SYDVKM. CDR3 length: 14 residues. The CDR3: CANGPGPVHQPQHF. CDR3 nucleotides: TGTGCCAATGGTCCGGGGCCTGTTCATCAGCCCCAGCATTTT.

V gene TRBV5-1 combines with J gene TRBJ1-2; no clear D gene. V was clipped by 0 bases and J by 8 bases, with 11 bases between them. Germline V gene data show CDR1 as SGHRS and CDR2 as YFSETQ. This CDR3 has 13 amino acids. CDR3 coding DNA: TGCGCCAGCAGCTTGGGTCCATTAGGGGGCTACACCTTC. It yields the protein CASSLGPLGGYTF.

This clone was counted a single time. The J gene is TRBJ2-1, the V gene TRBV7-9; D not resolved. With 0 bases removed from V and 5 bases from J, the gap between germline ends came to 11 bases. From germline, CDR1 is SEHNR and CDR2 FQNEAQ (reference sequence). The CDR3 length is 15 residues. CDR3 amino acids: CASSLAGWGNNEQFF. The CDR3 nucleotides are TGTGCCAGCAGCTTAGCGGGTTGGGGAAACAATGAGCAGTTCTTC.

The chain links TRBV19 to TRBJ2-1; 7 bases are a match to TRBD2. J lost 2 bases, V lost 2 bases, and 6 bases had no gene match. The CDR3 is 16 residues long. CDR1 is LNHDA, CDR2 SQIVND, per germline (reference sequence). The CDR3 reads CASSITRLAPYNEQFF. CDR3 nucleotides: TGTGCCAGTAGTATAACCCGACTAGCCCCCTACAATGAGCAGTTCTTC.

The CDR3 DNA reads TGTGCCAGCAGTTTACACCGGGCCGAAAGAATTTATGGCTACACCTTC. It translates to CASSLHRAERIYGYTF. This chain joins TRBV11-2 and TRBJ1-2; no reliable D call. Looked up from germline, CDR1 is SGHAT and CDR2 is FQNNGV. Deletions cut 6 bases from V and 5 bases from J, with 22 bases between. The CDR3 sequence is 16 residues long.

The V gene is TRBV20-1, the J gene TRBJ1-1; D is unclear. The CDR3 loop spans 11 amino acids. The germline CDR1 and CDR2 sequences are DFQATT and SNEGSKA (reference sequence). With 6 bases removed from V and 11 bases from J, the gap between germline ends came to 16 bases. DNA for the CDR3: TGCAGTGCAACGGACTATGCTACGGCTTTCTTT. It specifies CSATDYATAFF.

V is TRBV27 and J is TRBJ2-2; 10 bases map to TRBD2. Germline-derived CDR1 and CDR2 are MNHEY and SMNVEV (reference sequence). The CDR3 contains 18 residues. J lost 6 bases, V lost 7 bases, and 17 bases had no gene match. CDR3 nucleotides: TGTGCCAGCAAGAAGAGGGAGGGGCTAGCGGGAGTGGCCGGGGAGCTGTTTTTT. This codes for CASKKREGLAGVAGELFF.

The chain employs TRBV27 and TRBJ1-4, with D uncertain. Germline CDR1 MNHEY, CDR2 SMNVEV (reference sequence). V dropped 3 bases and J dropped 2 bases, with 4 bases sitting between them. The CDR3 contains 13 residues. The CDR3 loop reads CASSFATNEKLFF. CDR3 sequence (DNA): TGTGCCAGCAGTTTCGCCACTAATGAAAAACTGTTTTTT. Using reference TRBV27 and TRBJ1-4 for the parts outside the CDR3, the full variable domain is EAQVTQNPRYLITVTGKKLTVTCSQNMNHEYMSWYRQDPGLGLRQIYYSMNVEVTDKGDVPEGYKVSRKEKRNFPLILESPSPNQTSLYFCASSFATNEKLFFGSGTQLSVL.

This rearrangement joins TRBV7-6 to TRBJ1-1; no clear D. The V gene lost 4 bases and the J gene lost 6 bases, with 12 bases spanning the gap. The CDR3 consists of 13 residues. CDR1 is SGHVS, CDR2 FNYEAQ, per germline. The CDR3 region has the DNA TGTGCCAGCAGCTCCGACCAAAGTTCTGAAGCTTTCTTT. Encoded protein: CASSSDQSSEAFF.

The chain recombines TRBV25-1 with TRBJ2-5, with a possible D match to TRBD2 (6 bases). The J call may be wrong; the DNA end is better matched by TRBJ2-7. CDR3 length: 13 amino acids. Germline CDR1 reads MGHDK; CDR2 reads SYGVNS. The CDR3 is CASSPGSPYEQYF. CDR3 sequence (DNA): TGTGCCAGCAGCCCCGGGAGCCCCTACGAGCAGTACTTC.

This chain uses TRBV7-9 with TRBJ1-1; 8 nucleotides match TRBD1. Germline assignment: CDR1 SEHNR and CDR2 FQNEAQ (reference sequence). This CDR3 comprises 15 residues. V shed 3 bases and J 3 bases; nucleotides not matched to a gene: 6. The CDR3 sequence is CASSFPDRADTEAFF. DNA of the CDR3: TGTGCCAGCAGCTTCCCGGACAGGGCGGACACTGAAGCTTTCTTT.

The chain carries TRBV27 and TRBJ1-2; 11 nucleotides match TRBD1. Unmatched junction bases numbered 10, after V lost 3 bases and J lost 7 bases. Per the germline V gene, CDR1 is MNHEY and CDR2 is SMNVEV (reference sequence). This CDR3 contains 16 residues. The DNA for the CDR3 is TGTGCCAGCAGTTTTTTCAGGACAGGGGGCGTTCTTGGCTACACCTTC. Its protein is CASSFFRTGGVLGYTF.

This chain joins TRBV29-1 and TRBJ2-7; D may be TRBD1 (6 bases). This CDR3 is 12 amino acids long. The germline V and J ends were trimmed by 4 bases and 3 bases, with 10 bases remaining between them. Germline lookup yields CDR1 SQVTM and CDR2 ANQGSEA. CDR3 sequence (DNA): TGCAGCGTTGTGGGACAAGTCTACGAGCAGTACTTC. It is translated as CSVVGQVYEQYF.

In regard to this clone: The sample contains more than one DNA sequence encoding this CDR3. The chain carries TRBV10-1 and TRBJ1-1; D is ambiguous. V was shortened by 0 bases and J by 1 base, with 3 bases between the two germline ends. Germline V CDR1 and CDR2: WNHNN, SYGVQD (reference sequence). The CDR3 covers 13 residues. The CDR3 DNA reads TGCGCCAGCAGTGAGTCGACGAACACTGAAGCTTTCTTT. Its translation: CASSESTNTEAFF.

The chain is built from TRBV10-2 and TRBJ1-5; no firm D call. The CDR3 runs 14 residues. Germline loops: CDR1 WSHSY, CDR2 SAAADI. The V gene lost 4 bases and the J gene lost 5 bases, with 12 bases spanning the gap. This chain's CDR3 is CASSAGRVHQPQHF. CDR3 sequence (DNA): TGCGCCAGCAGTGCCGGACGGGTCCATCAGCCCCAGCATTTT.

V usage is TRBV11-1 and J usage is TRBJ2-1; 9 nucleotides agree with TRBD2. Germline V lookup: CDR1 SGHAT, CDR2 FQDESV (reference sequence). Trimming at V came to 1 base and at J to 0 bases, leaving 7 bases not matched to a gene. This CDR3 is built from 18 residues. For the CDR3, the DNA is TGTGCCAGCAGCTTAGGGTTGGCGGGAGGGAGCTCCTACAATGAGCAGTTCTTC. Amino acid sequence: CASSLGLAGGSSYNEQFF.

This chain links TRBV11-2 with TRBJ2-7; D not certain. With 0 bases removed from V and 3 bases from J, the gap between germline ends came to 12 bases. The CDR3 runs to 15 residues. Germline CDR1 reads SGHAT; CDR2 reads FQNNGV. CDR3 residues: CASSLDPAPGYEQYF. The CDR3 DNA is TGTGCCAGCAGCTTAGACCCAGCTCCGGGCTACGAGCAGTACTTC.

The genes are TRBV4-1 and TRBJ2-1; 7 bases line up with TRBD2. The germline V gene encodes CDR1 MGHRA and CDR2 YSYEKL. The CDR3 length is 16 residues. V dropped 5 bases and J dropped 1; count of bases not matched to a gene: 8. CDR3 protein: CASSSKWGGSYNEQFF. The CDR3 bases are TGCGCCAGCAGCTCCAAGTGGGGGGGGTCCTACAATGAGCAGTTCTTC.

The rearrangement uses TRBV7-9 and TRBJ2-4; D perhaps matches TRBD2 (5 bases). V was trimmed by 5 bases and J by 3 bases, leaving 20 bases between them. This CDR3 has 17 amino acids. Germline CDR1 and CDR2: SEHNR and FQNEAQ (reference sequence). DNA of the CDR3: TGTGCCAGCAGCGTTTCCCCGGGGTGGTCGGACAAAAACATTCAGTACTTC. As protein: CASSVSPGWSDKNIQYF.

This rearrangement joins TRBV28 to TRBJ2-7; 8 bases align to TRBD2. Unmatched junction bases numbered 12, after V lost 4 bases and J lost 4 bases. This CDR3 is built from 16 residues. Per germline, CDR1 MDHEN and CDR2 SYDVKM. CDR3 amino acids: CASSSALEREWYEQYF. For the CDR3, the DNA is TGTGCCAGCAGTTCGGCCCTCGAGCGGGAGTGGTACGAGCAGTACTTC.

As concerns this clone: Distinct nucleotide sequences in the sample also encode this CDR3. The chain joins TRBV7-6 to TRBJ1-2; D remains ambiguous. The germline V gene has CDR1 SGHVS and CDR2 FNYEAQ. V lost 3 bases and J lost 4, with 6 bases in between. The length of the CDR3 is 12 residues. CDR3 nucleotide sequence: TGTGCCAGCAGCTTCGCGGCCTATGGCTACACCTTC. Translating gives CASSFAAYGYTF.

The CDR3 DNA follows: TGTGCCACCCGGGACAGGAATAAGATCTACGAGCAGTACTTC. Translating gives CATRDRNKIYEQYF. The chain recombines TRBV19 with TRBJ2-7, with 8 bases matching TRBD1. This CDR3 has 14 amino acids. Trimming removed 10 bases from V and 3 bases from J; junction bases left unmatched: 11. The V gene's germline CDR1 is LNHDA and CDR2 SQIVND (reference sequence). Supplemented by reference TRBV19 and TRBJ2-7, the full variable domain reads DGGITQSPKYLFRKEGQNVTLSCEQNLNHDAMYWYRQDPGQGLRLIYYSQIVNDFQKGDIAEGYSVSREKKESFPLTVTSAQKNPTAFYLCATRDRNKIYEQYFGPGTRLTVT.